A single sample gave rise to the 15 T cell receptor beta chains below, sequenced in a study of blood T cells in healthy people across ages. With a J-beta primer mix and a sample-barcoded 5' primer, a second PCR ran roughly 6 to 12 cycles. One entry per CDR3 protein results from TCRdb running MiXCR on the 5' RACE reads. Of 850,000 to 1,000,000 distinct CDR3 sequences in the sample, around 46% are singletons; the top ten hold around an eighth. The sequencing sample was made of blood. Receptors originate from a young man in good health.

This clonotype was found a few times. The J gene is TRBJ2-2, the V gene TRBV12-3 or TRBV12-4; the D is unclear. V lost 1 base to trimming and J lost 4 bases, with 7 bases between them. The CDR3 sequence is 14 residues long. For the CDR3, the DNA is TGTGCCAGCAGTTTAGGGGCCGGCACCGGGGAGCTGTTTTTT. This gives the protein CASSLGAGTGELFF.

The chain employs TRBV7-2 and TRBJ1-5; D is possibly TRBD1 (5 bases). Germline V gene sequence: CDR1 SGHTA, CDR2 FQGNSA. This CDR3 region has 14 residues. Trimming took off 0 bases at V and 9 bases at J, with 12 bases between the two ends. CDR3 loop: CASSLAGGERPQHF. The CDR3 nucleotides are TGTGCCAGCAGCTTAGCCGGGGGGGAACGGCCCCAGCATTTT.

The gene calls are TRBV12-3 or TRBV12-4 and TRBJ1-5, with D tentatively TRBD1 (5 bases). This CDR3 region has 12 residues. V gave up 8 bases and J gave up 3 bases, with 8 bases separating them. The DNA for the CDR3 is TGTGCCAGCCAGGGACCCAATCAGCCCCAGCATTTT. It encodes CASQGPNQPQHF.

This clonotype was counted at least ten times. The chain has TRBV27 and TRBJ2-1; 13 positions match TRBD2. From germline, CDR1 is MNHEY and CDR2 SMNVEV (reference sequence). V gave up 3 bases and J gave up 5 bases; unmatched junction bases: 7. This CDR3 spans 17 amino acids. The CDR3 bases are TGTGCCAGCAGTTTTCGGACTAGCGGGGGTTTTAACAATGAGCAGTTCTTC. As protein: CASSFRTSGGFNNEQFF.

This clonotype was observed a few times. The V and J genes are TRBV7-9 and TRBJ1-4; no firm D call. Trimming stripped 3 bases from V and 8 bases from J, with 7 bases between. Germline CDR1 SEHNR, CDR2 FQNEAQ (reference sequence). The CDR3 consists of 12 residues. The CDR3 sequence is CASSFSAEKLFF. The CDR3 region has the DNA TGTGCCAGCAGCTTTTCCGCCGAAAAACTGTTTTTT. Supplemented by reference TRBV7-9 and TRBJ1-4, the full variable domain reads DTGVSQNPRHKITKRGQNVTFRCDPISEHNRLYWYRQTLGQGPEFLTYFQNEAQLEKSRLLSDRFSAERPKGSFSTLEIQRTEQGDSAMYLCASSFSAEKLFFGSGTQLSVL.

The rearrangement uses TRBV9 and TRBJ2-1; 13 bases are a match to TRBD2. The CDR3 has 15 amino acids. The V gene's germline CDR1 is SGDLS and CDR2 YYNGEE. V gave up 2 bases and J gave up 4 bases; unmatched junction bases: 0. The CDR3 region has the DNA TGTGCCAGCAGCGTGGGACTAGCGGGGTACAATGAGCAGTTCTTC. Protein product: CASSVGLAGYNEQFF.

The chain links TRBV4-1 to TRBJ1-1; D is perhaps TRBD1 (6 bases). With 3 bases removed from V and 5 bases from J, the gap between germline ends came to 16 bases. This CDR3 is 15 amino acids long. Germline V CDR1 and CDR2: MGHRA, YSYEKL. In nucleotides, the CDR3 is TGCGCCAGCAGCCAGAGCCCAGGGGCGCTTACTGAAGCTTTCTTT. It yields the protein CASSQSPGALTEAFF.

The chain couples TRBV9 to TRBJ2-7, with D uncertain. The CDR3 consists of 14 residues. CDR1 is SGDLS, CDR2 YYNGEE, per germline. The ends were cut back, 3 bases at V and 0 bases at J, with 10 bases in the middle. The CDR3 here is CASSAHLSSYEQYF. CDR3 DNA sequence: TGTGCCAGCAGCGCCCACCTCAGCTCCTACGAGCAGTACTTC.

The chain joins TRBV27 to TRBJ2-5, with D maybe TRBD2 (5 bases). The CDR3 totals 13 residues. Looked up from germline, CDR1 is MNHEY and CDR2 is SMNVEV (reference sequence). The V end was cut by 3 bases, the J end by 11 bases, with 16 bases between. The CDR3 is CASSFGSRGEQYF. CDR3 in DNA: TGTGCCAGCAGTTTTGGGTCCCGGGGAGAGCAGTACTTC.

A single count supports this clonotype. The V call is TRBV7-9, the J call TRBJ1-5, with D possibly being TRBD1 (6 bases). The V and J ends lost 4 bases and 0 bases respectively, with 10 bases between them. The CDR3 length is 15 residues. Looked up from germline, CDR1 is SEHNR and CDR2 is FQNEAQ (reference sequence). The CDR3 sequence: CASSSGEVSNQPQHF. DNA for the CDR3: TGTGCCAGCAGCTCAGGGGAGGTTAGCAATCAGCCCCAGCATTTT.

This chain uses TRBV29-1 with TRBJ2-1; D possibly corresponds to TRBD1 (6 bases). CDR1 and CDR2 from the germline V gene are SQVTM and ANQGSEA. The CDR3 has 14 amino acids. V lost 6 bases and J lost 6, with 18 bases in between. The CDR3 DNA sequence: TGCAGCGTCTATGGGACCCCAGGGGTCAATGAGCAGTTCTTC. Translating gives CSVYGTPGVNEQFF.

CDR3 nucleotide sequence: TGTGCCATCAGTGAGTCGGAGGGCGGGCAGTACTTC. As protein: CAISESEGGQYF. The chain employs TRBV10-3 and TRBJ2-7; a possible D gene is TRBD2 (6 bases). The V and J ends lost 0 bases and 9 bases respectively, with 9 bases between them. The CDR3 is 12 residues long. Germline V gene sequence: CDR1 ENHRY, CDR2 SYGVKD.

The V gene is TRBV21-1, the J gene TRBJ2-5; the table's D call of TRBD1 was not tested on the DNA. TRBV21-1 is classified as a pseudogene. This CDR3 spans 13 amino acids. CDR3 DNA sequence: TGTGCCAGCGCCGGGACGGGGGATGGTGAGCAGTACTTC. Its translation: CASAGTGDGEQYF.

The CDR3, as DNA: TGCGCCAGCAGCTTGGCCGCGACCTCGACCACAGATACGCAGTATTTT. Protein sequence: CASSLAATSTTDTQYF. The chain uses TRBV5-1 and TRBJ2-3, with D hard to call. The germline V gene encodes CDR1 SGHRS and CDR2 YFSETQ. This CDR3 spans 16 amino acids. Trimming shortened V by 0 bases and J by 2 bases, and 13 bases separated the two germline ends.

The chain recombines TRBV7-2 with TRBJ1-1; possible D gene TRBD1, 5 bases. The CDR3 runs 13 residues. V was pared by 4 bases and J by 4 bases, with 10 bases between. The germline CDR1 and CDR2 sequences are SGHTA and FQGNSA. The CDR3 nucleotides read TGTGCCAGCAGCTCCCAGGGAGGCACTGAAGCTTTCTTT. The encoded protein is CASSSQGGTEAFF.